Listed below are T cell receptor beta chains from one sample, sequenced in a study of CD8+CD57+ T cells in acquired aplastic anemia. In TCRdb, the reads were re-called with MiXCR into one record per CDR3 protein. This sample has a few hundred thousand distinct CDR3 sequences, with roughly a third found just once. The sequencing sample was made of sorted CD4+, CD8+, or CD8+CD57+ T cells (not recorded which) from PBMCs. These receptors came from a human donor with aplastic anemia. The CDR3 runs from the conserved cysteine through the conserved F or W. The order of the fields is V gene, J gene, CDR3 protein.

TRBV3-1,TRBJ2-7,CASSQDLGRGPYEQYF
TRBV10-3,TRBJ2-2,CAIKRGDTGELFF
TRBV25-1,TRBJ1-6,CASSEGTGRGNSPLHF
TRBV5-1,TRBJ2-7,CASTPIGEGTLASYEQYF
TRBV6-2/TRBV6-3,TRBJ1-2,CASSSGTINGYTF
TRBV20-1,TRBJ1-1,CSASRSNTEAFF
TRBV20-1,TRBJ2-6,CSARGTGANVLTF
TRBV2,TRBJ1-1,CASTYSGTRGTEAFF
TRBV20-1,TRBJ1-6,CSARGRGPGGGSPLHF
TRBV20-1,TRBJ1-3,CSAENRVENTIYF
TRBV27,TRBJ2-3,CASSLGGRQGVTDTQYF
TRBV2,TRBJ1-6,CASREDSYNSPLHF
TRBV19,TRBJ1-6,CASSQRQGLSPPLHF
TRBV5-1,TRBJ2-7,CASRSGTGADEQYF
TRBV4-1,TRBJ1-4,CASSRDTEKLFF
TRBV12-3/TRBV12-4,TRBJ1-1,CASSILVGQGRENTEAFF
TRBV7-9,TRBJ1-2,CASSLAGWSGYTF
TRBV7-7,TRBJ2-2,CASSTNPGQEGTGELFF
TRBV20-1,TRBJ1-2,CSASSPRDREVGGYTF
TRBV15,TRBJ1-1,CATTRRSGEGNTEAFF
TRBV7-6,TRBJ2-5,CASSYETVETQYF
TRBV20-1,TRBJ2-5,CSATLGTGSGETQYF
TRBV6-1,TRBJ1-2,CASRGTGNNYGYTF
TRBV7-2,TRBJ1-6,CASSLAGPSYNSPLHF
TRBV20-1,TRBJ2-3,CSARDPAVHADTQYF
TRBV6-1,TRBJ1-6,CASSEQGLVSPLHF
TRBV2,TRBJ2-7,CASSEGRGLGGSAELSTYEQYF
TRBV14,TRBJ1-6,CASSQMDRGSSPLHF
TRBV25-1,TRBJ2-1,CASSEWLGDSTLNEQFF
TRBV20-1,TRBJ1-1,CSAGQALTEAFF
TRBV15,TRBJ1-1,CATSFGSTEAFF
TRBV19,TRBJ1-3,CASSIVAHSGNTIYF
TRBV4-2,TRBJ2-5,CASSQSRGGREETQYF
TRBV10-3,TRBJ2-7,CAISRTTGAHYEQYF
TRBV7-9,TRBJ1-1,CASSYRATGVNTEAFF
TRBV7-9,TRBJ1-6,CASTLGHGNSPLHF
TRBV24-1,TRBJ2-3,CATSDAGGTDTQYF
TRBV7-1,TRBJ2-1,CASSSKNQDRVVENEQFF
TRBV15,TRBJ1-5,CATSRNWQPQHF
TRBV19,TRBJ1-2,CASSTGGVWKGYTF
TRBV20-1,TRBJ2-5,CSARLGFQETQYF
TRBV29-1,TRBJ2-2,CSVPAIAGGDSGELFF
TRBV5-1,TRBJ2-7,CASSSTSGRVDEQYF
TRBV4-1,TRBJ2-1,CASSQVAGYEQFF
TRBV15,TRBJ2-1,CATSRDRNNEQFF
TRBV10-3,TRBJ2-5,CAISERQDQETQYF
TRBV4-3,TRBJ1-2,CASSQNGGGAGGYTF
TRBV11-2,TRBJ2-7,CASSLGDGAYEQYF